These 5 T cell receptor beta chains share one sample of origin, sequenced in a study of naive and memory T cell subsets. An equimolar mix of two oligonucleotides served as the beta constant-region primer for TRBC1 and TRBC2. A single record per CDR3 protein comes from TCRdb applying MiXCR to the UMI-ligation and nested PCR reads. The sample includes roughly 140,000 distinct CDR3 sequences, approximately 17% of them seen just once. The specimen sequenced was naive CD4+ T cells from blood. These receptor sequences come from a human donor in good health.

The chain employs TRBV20-1 and TRBJ2-2, with a possible D match to TRBD2 (5 bases). V lost 0 bases and J 0 bases, leaving 11 bases between the germline ends. There are 16 residues in the CDR3. Germline assignment: CDR1 DFQATT and CDR2 SNEGSKA (reference sequence). CDR3 DNA: TGCAGTGCTAGAGATCTGGCGGAGGCGAACACCGGGGAGCTGTTTTTT. As protein: CSARDLAEANTGELFF.

The rearrangement uses TRBV18 and TRBJ1-2; D may be TRBD1 (5 bases). The germline CDR1 and CDR2 sequences are KGHSH and LQKENI. The CDR3 has 14 residues. Trimming removed 4 bases from V and 3 bases from J, with 12 bases in between. The CDR3 loop reads CASSRSTGDYGYTF. The CDR3 DNA sequence: TGTGCCAGCTCACGCTCAACGGGGGACTATGGCTACACCTTC.

This sequence joins TRBV9 and TRBJ2-7; the match to TRBD1 covers 7 bases. Unmatched junction bases numbered 6, after V lost 4 bases and J lost 2 bases. CDR3 length equals 14 residues. CDR1 is SGDLS, CDR2 YYNGEE, per germline. The CDR3 protein is CASSQRQGAYEQYF. The CDR3 DNA follows: TGTGCCAGCAGCCAGCGACAGGGAGCCTACGAGCAGTACTTC.

The chain recombines TRBV5-1 with TRBJ2-1; either TRBD1 or TRBD2 may fit D (5 bases each). Germline loops: CDR1 SGHRS, CDR2 YFSETQ. The CDR3 is 12 amino acids. Trimming removed 4 bases from V and 10 bases from J, with 12 bases in between. The CDR3 DNA reads as TGCGCCAGCAGCGATTCCGGGACGGAGCAGTTCTTC. This sequence encodes CASSDSGTEQFF.

The rearrangement links TRBV4-1 to TRBJ1-3; D gene unclear. Trimming stripped 1 base from V and 4 bases from J, with 14 bases between. The CDR3 sequence is 16 residues long. Per the germline V gene, CDR1 is MGHRA and CDR2 is YSYEKL. CDR3 protein: CASSQVGKGSGNTIYF. CDR3 bases: TGCGCCAGCAGCCAAGTAGGAAAGGGTTCAGGAAACACCATATATTTT.